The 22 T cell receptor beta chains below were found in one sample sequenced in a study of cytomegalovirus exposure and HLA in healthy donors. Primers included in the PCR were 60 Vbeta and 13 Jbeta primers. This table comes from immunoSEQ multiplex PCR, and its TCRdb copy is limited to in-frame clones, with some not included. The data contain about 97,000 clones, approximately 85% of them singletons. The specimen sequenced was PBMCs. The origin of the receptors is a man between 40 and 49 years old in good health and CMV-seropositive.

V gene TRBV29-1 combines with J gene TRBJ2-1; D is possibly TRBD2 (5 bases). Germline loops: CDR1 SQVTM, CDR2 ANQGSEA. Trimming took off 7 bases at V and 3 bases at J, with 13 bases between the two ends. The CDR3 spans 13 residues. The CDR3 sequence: CSALGVDYNEQFF. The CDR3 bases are TGCAGCGCCCTCGGGGTGGACTACAATGAGCAGTTCTTC.

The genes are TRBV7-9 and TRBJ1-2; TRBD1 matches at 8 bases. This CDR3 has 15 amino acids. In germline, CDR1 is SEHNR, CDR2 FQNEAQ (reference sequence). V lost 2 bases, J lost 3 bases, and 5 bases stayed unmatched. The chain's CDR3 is CASSLRQGRDYGYTF. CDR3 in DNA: TGTGCCAGCAGCTTACGACAGGGGAGGGACTATGGCTACACCTTC.

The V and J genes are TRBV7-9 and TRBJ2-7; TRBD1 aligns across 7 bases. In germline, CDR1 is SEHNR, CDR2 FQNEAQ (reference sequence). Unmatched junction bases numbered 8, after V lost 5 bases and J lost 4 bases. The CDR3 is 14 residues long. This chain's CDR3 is CASSPLGTEYEQYF. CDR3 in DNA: TGTGCCAGCAGCCCCCTAGGGACAGAATACGAGCAGTACTTC. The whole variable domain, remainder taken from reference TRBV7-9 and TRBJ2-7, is DTGVSQNPRHKITKRGQNVTFRCDPISEHNRLYWYRQTLGQGPEFLTYFQNEAQLEKSRLLSDRFSAERPKGSFSTLEIQRTEQGDSAMYLCASSPLGTEYEQYFGPGTRLTVT.

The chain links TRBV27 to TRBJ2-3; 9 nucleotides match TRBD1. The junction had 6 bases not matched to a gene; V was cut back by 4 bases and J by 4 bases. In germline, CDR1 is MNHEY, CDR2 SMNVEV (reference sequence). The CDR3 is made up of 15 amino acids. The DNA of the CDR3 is TGTGCCAGCAGTTCGTCGGACAGGGGCCCAGATACGCAGTATTTT. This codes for CASSSSDRGPDTQYF.

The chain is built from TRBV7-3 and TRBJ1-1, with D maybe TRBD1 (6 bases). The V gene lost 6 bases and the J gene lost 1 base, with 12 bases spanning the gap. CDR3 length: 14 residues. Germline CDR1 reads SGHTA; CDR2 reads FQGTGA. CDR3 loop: CASRVRGGNTEAFF. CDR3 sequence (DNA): TGTGCCAGCAGGGTCAGGGGCGGGAACACTGAAGCTTTCTTT.

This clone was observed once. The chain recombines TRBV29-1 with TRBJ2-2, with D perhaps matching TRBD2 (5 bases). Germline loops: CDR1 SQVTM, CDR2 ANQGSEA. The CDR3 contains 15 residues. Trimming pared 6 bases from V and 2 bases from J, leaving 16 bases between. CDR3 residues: CSVEDRAENTGELFF. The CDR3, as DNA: TGCAGCGTGGAGGACCGGGCCGAAAACACCGGGGAGCTGTTTTTT.

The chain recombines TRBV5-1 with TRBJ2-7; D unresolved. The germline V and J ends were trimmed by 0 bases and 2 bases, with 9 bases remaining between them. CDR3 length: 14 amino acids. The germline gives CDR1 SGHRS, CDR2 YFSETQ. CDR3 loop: CASSLAEPPYEQYF. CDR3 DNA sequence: TGCGCCAGCAGCTTGGCCGAGCCCCCCTACGAGCAGTACTTC.

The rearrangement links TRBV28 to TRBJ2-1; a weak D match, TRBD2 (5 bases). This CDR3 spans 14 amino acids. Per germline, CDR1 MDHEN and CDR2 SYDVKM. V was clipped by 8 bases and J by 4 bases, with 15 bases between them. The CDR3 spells CASHGRTVYNEQFF. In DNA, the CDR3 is TGTGCCAGCCACGGGCGGACTGTGTACAATGAGCAGTTCTTC. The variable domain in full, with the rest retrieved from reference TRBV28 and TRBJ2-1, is DVKVTQSSRYLVKRTGEKVFLECVQDMDHENMFWYRQDPGLGLRLIYFSYDVKMKEKGDIPEGYSVSREKKERFSLILESASTNQTSMYLCASHGRTVYNEQFFGPGTRLTVL.

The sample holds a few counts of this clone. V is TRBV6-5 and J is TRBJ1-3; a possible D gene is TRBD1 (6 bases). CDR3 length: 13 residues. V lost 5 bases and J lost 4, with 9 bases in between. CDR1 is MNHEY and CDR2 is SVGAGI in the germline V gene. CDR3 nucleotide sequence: TGTGCCAGCAGTGCCCAGGGGGGAAACACCATATATTTT. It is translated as CASSAQGGNTIYF.

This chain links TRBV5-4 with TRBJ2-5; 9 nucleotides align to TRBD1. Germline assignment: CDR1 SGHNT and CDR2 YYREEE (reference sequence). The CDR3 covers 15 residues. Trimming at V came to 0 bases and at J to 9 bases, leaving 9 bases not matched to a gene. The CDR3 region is CASSLEDRGGRAQYF. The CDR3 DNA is TGTGCCAGCAGCTTGGAGGACAGGGGAGGTAGGGCCCAGTACTTC.

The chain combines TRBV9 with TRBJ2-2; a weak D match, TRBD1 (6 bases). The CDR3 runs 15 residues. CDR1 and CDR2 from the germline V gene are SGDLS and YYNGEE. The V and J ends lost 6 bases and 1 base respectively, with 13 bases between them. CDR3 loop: CASTAGQLNTGELFF. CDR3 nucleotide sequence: TGTGCCAGCACCGCAGGACAGTTGAACACCGGGGAGCTGTTTTTT.

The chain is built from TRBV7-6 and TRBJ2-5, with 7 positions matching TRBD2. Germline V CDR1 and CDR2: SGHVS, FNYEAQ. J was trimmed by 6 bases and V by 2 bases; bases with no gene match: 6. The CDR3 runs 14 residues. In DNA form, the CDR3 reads TGTGCCAGCAGCTTACGAGGCGGGGGACAGACCCAGTACTTC. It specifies CASSLRGGGQTQYF.

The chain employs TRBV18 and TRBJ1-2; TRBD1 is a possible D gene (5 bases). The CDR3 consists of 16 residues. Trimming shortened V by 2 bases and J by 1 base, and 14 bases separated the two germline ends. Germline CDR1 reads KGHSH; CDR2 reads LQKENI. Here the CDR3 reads CASSPSRDGSNYGYTF. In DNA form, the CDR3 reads TGTGCCAGCTCACCATCCCGGGACGGGAGTAACTATGGCTACACCTTC.

Written as DNA, the CDR3 is TGTGCCAGCAGTCTCCCGACTAGCGGGAGAAATACGTACGAGCAGTACTTC. Translation gives CASSLPTSGRNTYEQYF. The chain recombines TRBV7-9 with TRBJ2-7; 12 nucleotides agree with TRBD2. Per germline, CDR1 SEHNR and CDR2 FQNEAQ (reference sequence). Unmatched junction bases numbered 13, after V lost 6 bases and J lost 4 bases. CDR3 size: 17 residues. Using reference TRBV7-9 and TRBJ2-7 for the parts outside the CDR3, the full variable domain is DTGVSQNPRHKITKRGQNVTFRCDPISEHNRLYWYRQTLGQGPEFLTYFQNEAQLEKSRLLSDRFSAERPKGSFSTLEIQRTEQGDSAMYLCASSLPTSGRNTYEQYFGPGTRLTVT.

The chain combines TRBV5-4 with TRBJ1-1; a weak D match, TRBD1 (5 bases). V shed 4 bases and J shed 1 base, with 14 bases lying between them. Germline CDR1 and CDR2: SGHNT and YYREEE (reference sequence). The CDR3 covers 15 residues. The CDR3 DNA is TGTGCCAGCAGCCAAGATTCAGGGAAGAACACTGAAGCTTTCTTT. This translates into CASSQDSGKNTEAFF.

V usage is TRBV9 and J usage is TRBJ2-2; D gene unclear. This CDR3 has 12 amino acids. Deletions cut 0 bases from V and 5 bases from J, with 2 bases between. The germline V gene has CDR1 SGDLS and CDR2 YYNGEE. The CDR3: CASSVATGELFF. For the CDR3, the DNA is TGTGCCAGCAGCGTAGCTACCGGGGAGCTGTTTTTT. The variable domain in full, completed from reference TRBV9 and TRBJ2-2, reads DSGVTQTPKHLITATGQRVTLRCSPRSGDLSVYWYQQSLDQGLQFLIQYYNGEERAKGNILERFSAQQFPDLHSELNLSSLELGDSALYFCASSVATGELFFGEGSRLTVL.

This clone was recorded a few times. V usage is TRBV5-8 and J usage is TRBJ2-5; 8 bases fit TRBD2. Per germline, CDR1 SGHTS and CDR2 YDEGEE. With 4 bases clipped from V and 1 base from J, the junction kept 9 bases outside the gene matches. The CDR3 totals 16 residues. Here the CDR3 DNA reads TGTGCCAGCAGCCCGGGGGGCGGGGGGCTCCAAGAGACCCAGTACTTC. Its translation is CASSPGGGGLQETQYF.

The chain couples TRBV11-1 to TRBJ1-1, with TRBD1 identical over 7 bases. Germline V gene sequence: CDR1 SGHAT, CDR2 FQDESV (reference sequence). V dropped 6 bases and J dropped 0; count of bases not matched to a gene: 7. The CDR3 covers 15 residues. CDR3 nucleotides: TGTGCCAGCAGGGGGACAGAGACCATGAACACTGAAGCTTTCTTT. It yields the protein CASRGTETMNTEAFF.

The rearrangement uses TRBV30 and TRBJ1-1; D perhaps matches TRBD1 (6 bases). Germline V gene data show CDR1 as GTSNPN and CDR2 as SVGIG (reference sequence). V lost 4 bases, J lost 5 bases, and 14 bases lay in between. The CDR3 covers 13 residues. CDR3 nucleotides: TGTGCCTGGAATGAAGGGGGTTGGACTGAAGCTTTCTTT. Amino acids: CAWNEGGWTEAFF.

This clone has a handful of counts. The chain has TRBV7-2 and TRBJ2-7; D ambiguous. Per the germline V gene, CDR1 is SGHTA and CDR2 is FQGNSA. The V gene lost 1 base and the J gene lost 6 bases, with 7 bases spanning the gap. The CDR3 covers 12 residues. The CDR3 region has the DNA TGTGCCAGCAGCTTAGACTTCGGCGAGCAGTACTTC. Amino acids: CASSLDFGEQYF.

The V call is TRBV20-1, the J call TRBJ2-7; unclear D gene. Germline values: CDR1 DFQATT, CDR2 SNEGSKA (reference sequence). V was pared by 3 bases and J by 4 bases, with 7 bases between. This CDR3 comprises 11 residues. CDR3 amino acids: CSASETYEQYF. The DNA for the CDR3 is TGCAGTGCTAGTGAGACATACGAGCAGTACTTC.

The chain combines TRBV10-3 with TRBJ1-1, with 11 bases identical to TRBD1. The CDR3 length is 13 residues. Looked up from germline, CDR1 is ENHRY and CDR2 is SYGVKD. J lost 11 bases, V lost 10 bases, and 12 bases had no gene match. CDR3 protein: CASLDGTGGGAFF. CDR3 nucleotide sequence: TGTGCCAGCCTAGATGGGACAGGGGGTGGCGCTTTCTTT.